This passage covers 2 T cell receptor beta chains from one sample sequenced in a study of cytomegalovirus exposure and HLA in healthy donors listed by TCRdb under 2017. Library method: the immunoSEQ multiplex PCR assay. For the multiplex PCR, a mixture combining 60 forward primers for TCR Vbeta segments and 13 reverse primers for TCR Jbeta segments was used. TCRdb provides this immuneACCESS table in a form limited to in-frame rearrangements. Some clones are lacking; in checked studies, under half of them reflect an unresolved V gene, and why the rest are absent is not known. The sample table shows some 130,000 clones, and about 80% are seen once. The ten largest clonotypes hold 1% of the sample. The sample was PBMCs. The receptors come from a man between 35 and 55 years old in good health and CMV-seronegative.

The rearrangement uses TRBV4-2 and TRBJ2-7; perhaps TRBD1 as D (6 bases). From germline, CDR1 is LGHNA and CDR2 YNFKEQ. The CDR3 runs 13 residues. Trimming stripped 1 base from V and 7 bases from J, with 11 bases between. In DNA form, the CDR3 reads TGTGCCAGCAGCCAAGGCACCCAGGGGGAGCAGTACTTC. It is translated as CASSQGTQGEQYF.

The V call is TRBV4-1, the J call TRBJ1-5; unclear D gene. V lost 3 bases and J lost 4, with 19 bases in between. Germline V gene lookup returns CDR1 MGHRA and CDR2 YSYEKL. This CDR3 spans 17 amino acids. The CDR3 DNA is TGCGCCAGCAGCCACCGCCCGACGGGTTTAGCTAATCAGCCCCAGCATTTT. Translation: CASSHRPTGLANQPQHF.